This is a list of T cell receptor beta chains from one sample in a study of OX40 agonist ivuxolimab in advanced cancers. Produced via immunoSEQ multiplex PCR; TCRdb's table is partial and in-frame only. The table lists roughly 71,000 clones, 65% to 85% of them singletons. Sequences were derived from CD4+ or CD8+ T cells sorted from blood, sampled in a trial of the OX40 agonist ivuxolimab. These receptor sequences come from an adult with an advanced solid tumor such as melanoma, head and neck, liver or kidney cancer. The CDR3 runs from the conserved cysteine through the conserved F or W.

J,V,CDR3
TRBJ1-1,TRBV5-6,CASSLVGGNTEAFF
TRBJ1-5,TRBV30,CAWSVPDINNQPQHF
TRBJ1-1,TRBV21-1,CASSKALVGGTGTEAFF
TRBJ2-7,TRBV11-2,CASSLLRGGPYEQYF
TRBJ2-2,TRBV27,CASRILSGELFF
TRBJ1-5,TRBV28,CASSKRRGRNQPQHF
TRBJ2-2,TRBV6-1,CASSRTGELFF
TRBJ2-3,TRBV2,CASKVGDTQYF
TRBJ2-5,TRBV19,CASSIETGGKETQYF
TRBJ2-3,TRBV5-6,CASSTVLAGDTDTQYF
TRBJ1-1,TRBV19,CASKIEGQVMNTEAFF
TRBJ1-4,TRBV28,CASSSGTAVGNEKLFF
TRBJ2-7,TRBV7-8,CASSREEGREQYF
TRBJ2-5,TRBV5-1,CASSLAETQYF
TRBJ1-1,TRBV30,CARNRGSNTEAFF
TRBJ2-1,TRBV5-6,CASSFPTSGGVNEQFF
TRBJ1-6,TRBV18,CASSPSTGSASPLHF
TRBJ2-1,TRBV4-1,CASSQLDMGLILYNEQFF
TRBJ2-6,TRBV19,CASSRGGGYSGANVLTF
TRBJ1-2,TRBV5-1,CASSLGVGYGYTF
TRBJ2-7,TRBV6-1,CASSAGQGRSYEQYF
TRBJ2-5,TRBV5-1,CASSFGTEETQYF
TRBJ2-3,TRBV5-8,CASSLSGSRSTDTQYF
TRBJ2-5,TRBV6-1,CASSEWLADQETQYF
TRBJ1-4,TRBV11-2,CASSRSTGRDEKLFF
TRBJ1-5,TRBV11-1,CASRRPGQKSNQPQHF
TRBJ1-1,TRBV5-5,CASFHRDMNTEAFF
TRBJ1-1,TRBV18,CASSPLEGTEAFF
TRBJ2-5,TRBV6-1,CLTGWETQYF
TRBJ1-1,TRBV5-1,CASSPASGTGNTEAFF
TRBJ1-2,TRBV6-1,CASTAVNYGYTF
TRBJ2-3,TRBV11-2,CASSLGGGPTDTQYF
TRBJ2-6,TRBV5-1,CASSEDSGANVLTF
TRBJ2-2,TRBV4-2,CASSQDRANTGELFF
TRBJ2-7,TRBV30,CAWMAGPTYEQYF
TRBJ2-4,TRBV27,CASSLSTSLKNIQYF
TRBJ2-5,TRBV6-1,CASHRAVETQYF
TRBJ2-1,TRBV2,CASTRLERGEQFF
TRBJ1-1,TRBV27,CASKKGQLNTEAFF
TRBJ2-1,TRBV27,CASSTRGQGPDEQFF
TRBJ1-1,TRBV28,CASSLWGGLTLNTEAFF
TRBJ1-2,TRBV6-1,CASRPQGTYGYTF
TRBJ2-5,TRBV28,CASSLRSWRGGQETQYF
TRBJ2-3,TRBV5-1,CASSLGGGGTDTQYF
TRBJ1-1,TRBV6-6,CASSPPGSPEAFF
TRBJ1-5,TRBV7-9,CASSLVGGARAQPQHF
TRBJ2-5,TRBV10-3,CAISSLAGEGETQYF
TRBJ2-3,TRBV9,CASSPETDTQYF
TRBJ1-1,TRBV9,CASSVALGDRGNTEAFF
TRBJ1-5,TRBV6-1,CASSSLFEGDQPQHF
TRBJ2-7,TRBV18,CASSPPVSSYEQYF
TRBJ1-4,TRBV11-2,CASSSGRVNEKLFF
TRBJ1-1,TRBV18,CASSPLDGVEAFF